This entry concerns a single T cell receptor beta chain. The entry originates in a study of blood T cell repertoires in COVID-19. The wider study: The United States, Italy and Spain were the sources of the acute and convalescent COVID-19 samples.

Germline CDR1 SGHVS, CDR2 FNYEAQ. This CDR3 region has 15 residues. Trimming removed 2 bases from V and 7 bases from J; junction bases left unmatched: 5. Produced via immunoSEQ multiplex PCR; TCRdb's table is partial and in-frame only. Among approximately 84,000 clones listed, 70% to 80% were seen once. The origin of this receptor is a human donor in a cohort sampled during active COVID-19. The chain carries TRBV7-6 and TRBJ1-4, with TRBD1 identical over 9 bases. The sequencing input was peripheral blood. DNA of the CDR3: TGTGCCAGCAGCTTAAATCGGGACAGGGCTGAAAAACTGTTTTTT. Protein sequence: CASSLNRDRAEKLFF.